This T cell receptor beta chain was captured in a study of radiotherapy plus CTLA-4 blockade in lung cancer. At the level of the study: An objective response was seen in 15% to 20% of patients, and disease control in about 31%. Findings and limits, study-wide: In blood, TCR clones derived from the tumor expanded after radiotherapy plus ipilimumab.

Comments on this clone: Its antigen is as yet unknown.

Only in-frame clones appear in the TCRdb table, and some are missing; sequencing was by immunoSEQ multiplex PCR. The sample comprises just over 60,000 clones, roughly 80% of which are singletons, and approximately 4% rests with the top ten. Enrolled patients, whose metastatic non-small-cell lung cancer was chemo-refractory, received focal radiation plus CTLA-4 blockade with ipilimumab. The source material was peripheral blood, sampled from a patient treated with radiotherapy plus ipilimumab. This receptor was taken from a human donor with non-small cell lung cancer who had a complete response to radiotherapy plus ipilimumab.

DNA of the CDR3: TGTGCCAGCAGCTTGGTAGTGCAGGGCAACTATGGCTACACCTTC. This codes for CASSLVVQGNYGYTF. This chain joins TRBV5-8 and TRBJ1-2; tentative D call: TRBD1 (5 bases). Trimming took 0 bases from V and 2 from J, leaving 11 bases between them. This CDR3 has 15 residues. Germline V gene data show CDR1 as SGHTS and CDR2 as YDEGEE.